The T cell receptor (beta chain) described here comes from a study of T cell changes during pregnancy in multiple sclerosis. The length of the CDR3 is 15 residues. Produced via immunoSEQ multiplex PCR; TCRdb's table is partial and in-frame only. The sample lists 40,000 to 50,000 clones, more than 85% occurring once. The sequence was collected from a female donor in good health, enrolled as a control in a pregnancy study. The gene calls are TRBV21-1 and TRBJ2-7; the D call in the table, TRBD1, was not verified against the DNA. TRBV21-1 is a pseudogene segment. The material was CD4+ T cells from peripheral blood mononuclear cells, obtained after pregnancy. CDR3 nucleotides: TGTGCCAGCAGCCCCCCGGGACAGGGGGGGTACGAGCAGTACTTC. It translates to CASSPPGQGGYEQYF.